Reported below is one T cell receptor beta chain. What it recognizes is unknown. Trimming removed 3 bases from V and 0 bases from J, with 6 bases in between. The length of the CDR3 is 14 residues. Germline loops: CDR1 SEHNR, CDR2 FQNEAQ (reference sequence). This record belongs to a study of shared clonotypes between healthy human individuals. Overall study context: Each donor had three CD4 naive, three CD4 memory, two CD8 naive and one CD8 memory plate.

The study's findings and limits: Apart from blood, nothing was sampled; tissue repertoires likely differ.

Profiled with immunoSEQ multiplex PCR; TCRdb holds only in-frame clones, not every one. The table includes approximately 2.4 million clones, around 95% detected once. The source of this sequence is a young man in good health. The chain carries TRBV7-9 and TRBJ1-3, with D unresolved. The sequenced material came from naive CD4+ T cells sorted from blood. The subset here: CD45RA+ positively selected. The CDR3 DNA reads TGTGCCAGCAGCTTCGCGAGCTCTGGAAACACCATATATTTT. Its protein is CASSFASSGNTIYF.